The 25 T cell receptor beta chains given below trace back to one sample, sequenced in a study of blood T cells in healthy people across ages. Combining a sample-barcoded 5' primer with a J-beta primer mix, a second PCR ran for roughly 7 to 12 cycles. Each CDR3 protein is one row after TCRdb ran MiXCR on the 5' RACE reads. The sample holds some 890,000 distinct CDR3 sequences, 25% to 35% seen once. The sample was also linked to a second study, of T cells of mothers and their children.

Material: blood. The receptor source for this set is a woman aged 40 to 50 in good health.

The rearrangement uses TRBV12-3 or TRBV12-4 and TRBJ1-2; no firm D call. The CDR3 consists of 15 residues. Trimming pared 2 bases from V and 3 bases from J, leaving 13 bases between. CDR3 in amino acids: CASSLSVFRDYGYTF. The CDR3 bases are TGTGCCAGCAGTTTAAGTGTTTTCCGGGACTATGGCTACACCTTC.

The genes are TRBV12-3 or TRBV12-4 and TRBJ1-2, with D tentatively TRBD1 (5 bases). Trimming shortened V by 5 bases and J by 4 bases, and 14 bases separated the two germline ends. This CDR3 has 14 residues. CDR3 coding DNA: TGTGCCAGCAGTCCGCCGGGACGGTGCTATGGCTACACCTTC. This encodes CASSPPGRCYGYTF.

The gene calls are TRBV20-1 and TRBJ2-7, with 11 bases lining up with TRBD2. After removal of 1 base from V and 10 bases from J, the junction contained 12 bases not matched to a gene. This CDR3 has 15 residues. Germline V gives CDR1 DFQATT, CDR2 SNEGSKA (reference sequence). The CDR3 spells CSARATGLAVETQYF. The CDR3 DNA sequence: TGCAGTGCTAGAGCCACGGGACTAGCGGTGGAAACCCAGTACTTC.

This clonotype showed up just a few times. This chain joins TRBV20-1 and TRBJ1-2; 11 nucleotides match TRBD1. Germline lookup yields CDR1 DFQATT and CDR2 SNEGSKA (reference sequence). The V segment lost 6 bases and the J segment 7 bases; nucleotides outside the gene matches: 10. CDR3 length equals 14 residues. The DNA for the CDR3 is TGCAGTGCCCGGACAGGGGGCGAGTCGGGTGGCTACACCTTC. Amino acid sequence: CSARTGGESGGYTF.

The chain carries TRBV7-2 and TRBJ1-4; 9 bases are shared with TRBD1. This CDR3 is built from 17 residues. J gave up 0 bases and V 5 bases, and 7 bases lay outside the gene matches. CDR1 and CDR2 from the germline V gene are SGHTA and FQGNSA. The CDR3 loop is CASSPKDRGATNEKLFF. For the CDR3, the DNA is TGTGCCAGCAGCCCCAAGGACAGGGGCGCAACTAATGAAAAACTGTTTTTT.

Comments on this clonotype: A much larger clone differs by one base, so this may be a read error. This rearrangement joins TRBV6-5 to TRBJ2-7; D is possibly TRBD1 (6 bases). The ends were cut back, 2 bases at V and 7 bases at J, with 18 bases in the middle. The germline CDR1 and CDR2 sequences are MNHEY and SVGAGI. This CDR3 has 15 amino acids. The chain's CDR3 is CASSYRTASYNEQYF. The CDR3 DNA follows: TGTGCCAGCAGTTACAGGACAGCCTCCTACAATGAGCAGTACTTC.

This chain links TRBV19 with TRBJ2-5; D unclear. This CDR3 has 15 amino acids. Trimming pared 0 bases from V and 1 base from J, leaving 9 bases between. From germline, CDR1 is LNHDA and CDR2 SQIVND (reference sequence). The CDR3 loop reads CASSIEDGSQETQYF. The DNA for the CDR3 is TGTGCCAGTAGTATAGAGGACGGCTCCCAAGAGACCCAGTACTTC.

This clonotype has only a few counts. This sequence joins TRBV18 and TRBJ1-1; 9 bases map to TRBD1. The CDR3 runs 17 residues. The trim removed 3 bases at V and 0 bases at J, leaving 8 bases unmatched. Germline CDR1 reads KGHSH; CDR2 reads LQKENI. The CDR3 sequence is CASSPGTGRGMNTEAFF. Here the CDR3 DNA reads TGTGCCAGCTCACCTGGGACAGGGAGAGGCATGAACACTGAAGCTTTCTTT.

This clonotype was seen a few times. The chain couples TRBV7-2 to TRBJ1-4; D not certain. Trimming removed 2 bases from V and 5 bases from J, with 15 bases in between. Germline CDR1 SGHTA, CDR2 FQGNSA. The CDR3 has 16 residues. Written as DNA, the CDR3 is TGTGCCAGCAGCTTACTTTATATTAGCAAAAATGAAAAACTGTTTTTT. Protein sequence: CASSLLYISKNEKLFF.

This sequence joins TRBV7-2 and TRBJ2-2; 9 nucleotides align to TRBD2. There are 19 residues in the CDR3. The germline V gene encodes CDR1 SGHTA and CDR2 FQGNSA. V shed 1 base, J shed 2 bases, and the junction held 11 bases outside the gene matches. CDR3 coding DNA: TGTGCCAGCAGCTTAGAACCTAGCGGGGCCCACGCAAACACCGGGGAGCTGTTTTTT. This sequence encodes CASSLEPSGAHANTGELFF.

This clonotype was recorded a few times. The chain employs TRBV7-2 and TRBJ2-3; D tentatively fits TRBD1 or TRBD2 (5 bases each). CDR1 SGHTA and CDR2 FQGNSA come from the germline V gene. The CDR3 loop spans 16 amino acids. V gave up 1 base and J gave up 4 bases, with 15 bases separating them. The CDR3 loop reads CASSLGPGSNADTQYF. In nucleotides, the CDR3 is TGTGCCAGCAGCTTAGGTCCAGGGAGTAACGCAGATACGCAGTATTTT.

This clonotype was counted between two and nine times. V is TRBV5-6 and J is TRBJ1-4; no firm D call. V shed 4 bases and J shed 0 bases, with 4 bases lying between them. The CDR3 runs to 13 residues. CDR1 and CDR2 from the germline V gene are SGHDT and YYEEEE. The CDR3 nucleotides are TGTGCCAGCAGCCATCCAACTAATGAAAAACTGTTTTTT. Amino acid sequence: CASSHPTNEKLFF.

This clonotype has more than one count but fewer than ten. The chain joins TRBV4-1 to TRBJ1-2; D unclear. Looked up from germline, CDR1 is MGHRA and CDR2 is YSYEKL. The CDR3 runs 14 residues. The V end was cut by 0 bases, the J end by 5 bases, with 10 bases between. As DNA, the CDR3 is TGCGCCAGCAGCCAAGATCTAGGATTTTATGGCTACACCTTC. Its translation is CASSQDLGFYGYTF.

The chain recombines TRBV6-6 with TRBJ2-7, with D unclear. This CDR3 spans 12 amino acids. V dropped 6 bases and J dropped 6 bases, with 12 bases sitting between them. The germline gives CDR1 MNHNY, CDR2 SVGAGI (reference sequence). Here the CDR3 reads CASRSANLEQYF. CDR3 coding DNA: TGTGCCAGCAGATCCGCCAACCTCGAGCAGTACTTC.

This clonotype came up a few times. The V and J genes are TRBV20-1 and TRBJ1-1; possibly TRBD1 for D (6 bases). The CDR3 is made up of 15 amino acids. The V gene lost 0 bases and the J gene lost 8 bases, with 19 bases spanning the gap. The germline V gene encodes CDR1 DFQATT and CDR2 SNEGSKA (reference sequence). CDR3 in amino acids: CSARDNRRGPGEAFF. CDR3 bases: TGCAGTGCTAGAGACAACCGTCGGGGGCCTGGGGAAGCTTTCTTT.

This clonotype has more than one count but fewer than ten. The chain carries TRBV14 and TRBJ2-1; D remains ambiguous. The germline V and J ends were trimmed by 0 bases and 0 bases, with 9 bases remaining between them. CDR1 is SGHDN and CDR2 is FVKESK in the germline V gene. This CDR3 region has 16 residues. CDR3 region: CASSQEWVSSYNEQFF. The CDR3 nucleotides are TGTGCCAGCAGCCAAGAGTGGGTGAGCTCCTACAATGAGCAGTTCTTC.

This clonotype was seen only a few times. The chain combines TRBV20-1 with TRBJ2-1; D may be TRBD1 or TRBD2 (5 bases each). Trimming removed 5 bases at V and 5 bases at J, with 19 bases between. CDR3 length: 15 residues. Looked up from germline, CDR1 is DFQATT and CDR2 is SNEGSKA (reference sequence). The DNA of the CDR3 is TGCAGTGCTTACACCGGGACCGGGCCAAACAATGAGCAGTTCTTC. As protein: CSAYTGTGPNNEQFF.

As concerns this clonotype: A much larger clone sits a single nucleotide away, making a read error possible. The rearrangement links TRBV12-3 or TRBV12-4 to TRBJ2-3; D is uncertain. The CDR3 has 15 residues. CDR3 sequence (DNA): TGTGCCAGCAGTCCCGCCCGTGCGAGTCCAGATACGGAGTATTTT. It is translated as CASSPARASPDTEYF.

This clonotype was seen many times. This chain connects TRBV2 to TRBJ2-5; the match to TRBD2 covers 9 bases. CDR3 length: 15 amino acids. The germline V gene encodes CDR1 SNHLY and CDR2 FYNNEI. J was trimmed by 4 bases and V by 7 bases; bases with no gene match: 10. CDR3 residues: CASMRGGQSSETQYF. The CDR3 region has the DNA TGTGCCAGCATGCGGGGGGGCCAATCGTCAGAGACCCAGTACTTC. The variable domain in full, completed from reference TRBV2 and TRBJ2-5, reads EPEVTQTPSHQVTQMGQEVILRCVPISNHLYFYWYRQILGQKVEFLVSFYNNEISEKSEIFDDQFSVERPDGSNFTLKIRSTKLEDSAMYFCASMRGGQSSETQYFGPGTRLLVL.

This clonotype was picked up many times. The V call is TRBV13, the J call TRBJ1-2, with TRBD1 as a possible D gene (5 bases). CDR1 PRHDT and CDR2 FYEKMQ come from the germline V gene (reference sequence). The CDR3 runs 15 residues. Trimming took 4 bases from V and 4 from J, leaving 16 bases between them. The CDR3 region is CASSSLSGTGYGYTF. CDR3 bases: TGTGCCAGCAGCTCCCTGAGCGGCACAGGCTATGGCTACACCTTC. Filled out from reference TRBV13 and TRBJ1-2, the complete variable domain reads AAGVIQSPRHLIKEKRETATLKCYPIPRHDTVYWYQQGPGQDPQFLISFYEKMQSDKGSIPDRFSAQQFSDYHSELNMSSLELGDSALYFCASSSLSGTGYGYTFGSGTRLTVV.

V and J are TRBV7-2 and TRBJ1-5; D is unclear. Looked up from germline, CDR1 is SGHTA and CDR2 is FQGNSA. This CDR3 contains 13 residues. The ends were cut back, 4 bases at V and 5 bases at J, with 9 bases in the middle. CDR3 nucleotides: TGTGCCAGCAGCTCGATCCGAGATCAGCCCCAGCATTTT. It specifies CASSSIRDQPQHF.

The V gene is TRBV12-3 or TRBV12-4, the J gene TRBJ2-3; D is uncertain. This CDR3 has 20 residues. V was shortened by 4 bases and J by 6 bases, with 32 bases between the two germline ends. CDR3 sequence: CASSSHTRGVIGFGVDTQYF. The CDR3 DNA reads TGTGCCAGCAGTTCACACACCCGTGGAGTCATAGGGTTTGGAGTGGATACGCAGTATTTT.

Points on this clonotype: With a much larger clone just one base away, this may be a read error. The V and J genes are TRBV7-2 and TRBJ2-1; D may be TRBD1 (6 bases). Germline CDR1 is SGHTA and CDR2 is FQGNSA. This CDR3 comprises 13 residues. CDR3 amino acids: CVSSLQGRETQFF. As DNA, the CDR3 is TGTGTCAGCAGCTTACAGGGCAGGGAGACCCAGTTCTTC.

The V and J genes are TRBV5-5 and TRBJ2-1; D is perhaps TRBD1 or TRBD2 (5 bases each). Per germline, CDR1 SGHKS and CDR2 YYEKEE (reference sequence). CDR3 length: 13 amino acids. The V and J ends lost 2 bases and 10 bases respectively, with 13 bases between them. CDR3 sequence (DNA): TGTGCCAGCAGCTTTACCGGGACCTACGAGCAGTTCTTC. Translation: CASSFTGTYEQFF.

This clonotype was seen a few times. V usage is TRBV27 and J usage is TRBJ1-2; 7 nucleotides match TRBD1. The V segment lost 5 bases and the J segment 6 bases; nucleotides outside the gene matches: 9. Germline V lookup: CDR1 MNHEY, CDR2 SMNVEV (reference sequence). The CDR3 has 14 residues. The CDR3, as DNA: TGTGCCAGCAGTCGAAGGGACAGTAATGATGGCTACACCTTC. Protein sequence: CASSRRDSNDGYTF.